The rows below give T cell receptor beta chains drawn from one sample of a study of shared clonotypes between healthy human individuals. TCRdb keeps only in-frame clones here, not all; method: immunoSEQ multiplex PCR. The sample lists some 2.3 million clones, just over 90% occurring once. Sequences were obtained from naive CD4+ T cells from PBMCs. Source of these receptors: a man between 18 and 35 years old in good health. Some clones in this sample may be carry-over from other donors' samples. CDR3s include the opening cysteine and the closing phenylalanine or tryptophan. The order of the fields is D gene, V gene, clone size, J gene, CDR3 DNA, CDR3 protein. A D gene is named only where the DNA matches it firmly. Expanded clones are given a class, and other clones once, few, many or no size at all.

>TRBD2|TRBV5-4|.|TRBJ2-1
TGTGCCAGCAGCTTTTCTAGCGGGCGCAATGAGCAGTTCTTC
CASSFSSGRNEQFF
>.|TRBV28|.|TRBJ2-7
TGTGCCAGCAGCTTACACTACGAGCAGTACTTC
CASSLHYEQYF
>TRBD2|TRBV10-3|.|TRBJ2-3
TGTGCCATCCGTCTGACTAGCGGGAGGGAATCTAGCACAGATACGCAGTATTTT
CAIRLTSGRESSTDTQYF
>TRBD2|TRBV6-1|.|TRBJ2-3
TGTGCCAGCGGGAGGGCCGGGACAGATACGCAGTATTTT
CASGRAGTDTQYF
>.|TRBV5-1|.|TRBJ1-2
TGCGCCAGCAGCTTGCGAAGGGTGGGCTATGGCTACACCTTC
CASSLRRVGYGYTF
>.|TRBV27|.|TRBJ2-3
TGTGCCAGCAGTTTAAGCAACGGGCGAGATACGCAGTATTTT
CASSLSNGRDTQYF
>.|TRBV6-6|once|TRBJ2-3
TGTGCCAGCAGTTACCGAGTGACCGATACGCAGTATTTT
CASSYRVTDTQYF
>.|TRBV9|.|TRBJ2-1
TGTGCCAGCAGCTCGGCCCCATCCCCCTACAATGAGCAGTTCTTC
CASSSAPSPYNEQFF
>.|TRBV9|.|TRBJ1-2
TGTGCCAGCAGTTTCGGGGGATCGTATGGCTACACCTTC
CASSFGGSYGYTF
>.|TRBV18|.|TRBJ1-3
TGTGCCAGCTCACCAGGAGAGGCCTCTGGAAACACCATATATTTT
CASSPGEASGNTIYF
>.|TRBV30|.|TRBJ2-5
TGTGCCTGGAGTGCGAAAAGGGGGACCCAGTACTTC
CAWSAKRGTQYF
>.|TRBV28|.|TRBJ1-1
TGTGCCAGCCTATCCTCCAACACTGAAGCTTTCTTT
CASLSSNTEAFF
>TRBD1|TRBV9|once|TRBJ2-5
TGTGCCAGCAGCGTAGGGACAGGGGGCCGGGAGACCCAGTACTTC
CASSVGTGGRETQYF
>.|TRBV9|.|TRBJ2-1
TGTGCCAGCAGCGTAGCTGCTAGCTCCTACAATGAGCAGTTCTTC
CASSVAASSYNEQFF
>TRBD2|TRBV5-6|.|TRBJ2-7
TGTGCCAGCAGCCCTAGCGGGACACGTTTCTACGAGCAGTACTTC
CASSPSGTRFYEQYF
>.|TRBV11-3|.|TRBJ2-2
TGTGCCAGCAGCTTACACGACACCGGGGAGCTGTTTTTT
CASSLHDTGELFF